The source of this TCR beta chain is a study of blood T cells in healthy people across ages. Study-level findings and limits: Fewer expanded clones and more diversity marked long-lived versus aged donors.

PCR was performed a second time for roughly 7 to 11 cycles using a sample-barcoded 5' primer and a J-beta primer mix. MiXCR, applied by TCRdb to the 5' RACE reads, yields one record per CDR3 protein. In the table there are hundreds of thousands of distinct CDR3 sequences, around 24% of which are singletons. In the case of this clonotype: What it binds is not known.

CDR1 and CDR2 from the germline V gene are SQVTM and ANQGSEA. V lost 4 bases and J 5 bases, leaving 14 bases between the germline ends. This CDR3 comprises 13 residues. The same sample was also studied in work on T cells of mothers and their children.

The source is a boy between 10 and 17 years old in good health. Sequenced material: blood. The chain links TRBV29-1 to TRBJ1-1; D gene unclear. The DNA for the CDR3 is TGCAGCGTTGTGTTTGCACTCAGGACTGAAGCTTTCTTT. Encoded protein: CSVVFALRTEAFF.